A selection of T cell receptor beta chains follows, all from one sample in a study of blood T cell repertoires in COVID-19. The data were produced by immunoSEQ multiplex PCR, yet TCRdb's version contains in-frame clones alone and is incomplete. Of fewer than 250,000 clones listed, less than 90% were seen once; the top ten hold around 3.1%. Sequences were obtained from PBMCs or T cells enriched from blood (not recorded which). Receptors originate from a woman in her thirties who had been exposed to COVID-19. CDR3s include the opening cysteine and the closing phenylalanine or tryptophan. Fields, in order: CDR3 protein, CDR3 DNA, CDR3 length, J gene, D gene, V gene, clone size. D genes are given only for firm matches. Some rows have no size entry. The others give once, few or many, or a class for an expanded clone.

CDR3 protein: CASSIVAGGKETQYF; CDR3 DNA: TGTGCCAGTAGTATCGTAGCGGGGGGAAAAGAGACCCAGTACTTC; CDR3 length: 15; J gene: TRBJ2-5; D gene: TRBD2; V gene: TRBV19; clone size: .
CDR3 protein: CASRIYGEAANTEAFF; CDR3 DNA: TGTGCCAGTAGAATATATGGGGAGGCTGCGAACACTGAAGCTTTCTTT; CDR3 length: 16; J gene: TRBJ1-1; D gene: .; V gene: TRBV19; clone size: .
CDR3 protein: CSVEGIGGASSVLDGYTF; CDR3 DNA: TGCAGCGTGGAGGGAATAGGGGGCGCGTCTTCGGTCTTGGATGGCTACACCTTC; CDR3 length: 18; J gene: TRBJ1-2; D gene: TRBD1; V gene: TRBV29-1; clone size: .
CDR3 protein: CASSPRPSGANVLTF; CDR3 DNA: TGTGCCAGCAGTCCGCGGCCGTCTGGGGCCAACGTCCTGACTTTC; CDR3 length: 15; J gene: TRBJ2-6; D gene: .; V gene: TRBV6-5; clone size: few
CDR3 protein: CASSPRSELRSYNEQFF; CDR3 DNA: TGTGCCAGCAGCCCCCGCTCAGAACTAAGATCCTACAATGAGCAGTTCTTC; CDR3 length: 17; J gene: TRBJ2-1; D gene: .; V gene: TRBV9; clone size: .
CDR3 protein: CASSPSGGYYGYTF; CDR3 DNA: TGTGCCAGCAGCCCGAGCGGGGGCTACTATGGCTACACCTTC; CDR3 length: 14; J gene: TRBJ1-2; D gene: .; V gene: TRBV9; clone size: once
CDR3 protein: CASSSLPEQYF; CDR3 DNA: TGTGCCAGCAGTTCCCTTCCTGAGCAGTACTTC; CDR3 length: 11; J gene: TRBJ2-7; D gene: .; V gene: TRBV6-2/TRBV6-3; clone size: .
CDR3 protein: CASSLELGTDEQYF; CDR3 DNA: TGTGCCAGCAGCTTAGAATTAGGGACTGACGAGCAGTACTTC; CDR3 length: 14; J gene: TRBJ2-7; D gene: .; V gene: TRBV11-2; clone size: .
CDR3 protein: CASSSQNTYNEQFF; CDR3 DNA: TGTGCCAGCAGCTCCCAAAACACCTACAATGAGCAGTTCTTC; CDR3 length: 14; J gene: TRBJ2-1; D gene: .; V gene: TRBV7-3; clone size: .
CDR3 protein: CASSLSGQGFYEQYF; CDR3 DNA: TGTGCCAGCAGTTTATCCGGACAGGGATTTTACGAGCAGTACTTC; CDR3 length: 15; J gene: TRBJ2-7; D gene: TRBD1; V gene: TRBV27; clone size: few
CDR3 protein: CASSPALGGAGGYTF; CDR3 DNA: TGTGCCAGCAGCCCCGCCCTTGGGGGCGCAGGTGGCTACACCTTC; CDR3 length: 15; J gene: TRBJ1-2; D gene: .; V gene: TRBV7-3; clone size: .
CDR3 protein: CASNQQGEQETQYF; CDR3 DNA: TGTGCCAGCAATCAACAGGGGGAGCAAGAGACCCAGTACTTC; CDR3 length: 14; J gene: TRBJ2-5; D gene: TRBD1; V gene: TRBV2; clone size: .
CDR3 protein: CASSPRAGKNTGELFF; CDR3 DNA: TGTGCCAGCTCACCAAGGGCAGGGAAGAACACCGGGGAGCTGTTTTTT; CDR3 length: 16; J gene: TRBJ2-2; D gene: .; V gene: TRBV18; clone size: .
CDR3 protein: CASSYGTGHSYEQYF; CDR3 DNA: TGTGCCAGCAGTTACGGGACAGGGCACTCCTACGAGCAGTACTTC; CDR3 length: 15; J gene: TRBJ2-7; D gene: TRBD1; V gene: TRBV6-5; clone size: few
CDR3 protein: CASSLVFNGDYEQYF; CDR3 DNA: TGTGCCAGCAGCTTAGTATTTAACGGAGACTACGAGCAGTACTTC; CDR3 length: 15; J gene: TRBJ2-7; D gene: .; V gene: TRBV7-2; clone size: .
CDR3 protein: CASSETGGRSPLHF; CDR3 DNA: TGTGCCAGCAGTGAAACGGGGGGCCGTTCACCCCTCCACTTT; CDR3 length: 14; J gene: TRBJ1-6; D gene: .; V gene: TRBV2; clone size: .
CDR3 protein: CAWSSPGWTNEKLFF; CDR3 DNA: TGTGCCTGGAGTTCTCCAGGGTGGACTAATGAAAAACTGTTTTTT; CDR3 length: 15; J gene: TRBJ1-4; D gene: .; V gene: TRBV30; clone size: .
CDR3 protein: CASSLMLPSGRAGDEQYF; CDR3 DNA: TGTGCCAGCAGCTTAATGCTCCCGTCAGGCCGGGCGGGAGACGAGCAGTACTTC; CDR3 length: 18; J gene: TRBJ2-7; D gene: TRBD2; V gene: TRBV7-9; clone size: .
CDR3 protein: CASSQELNQPQHF; CDR3 DNA: TGTGCCAGCAGCCAAGAACTCAATCAGCCCCAGCATTTT; CDR3 length: 13; J gene: TRBJ1-5; D gene: .; V gene: TRBV14; clone size: .
CDR3 protein: CASSSPGGTHGYTF; CDR3 DNA: TGTGCCAGCAGCTCTCCCGGGGGGACGCATGGCTACACCTTC; CDR3 length: 14; J gene: TRBJ1-2; D gene: .; V gene: TRBV13; clone size: once
CDR3 protein: CASSLATGMNYGYTF; CDR3 DNA: TGTGCCAGCAGCTTAGCGACAGGGATGAACTATGGCTACACCTTC; CDR3 length: 15; J gene: TRBJ1-2; D gene: TRBD1; V gene: TRBV7-9; clone size: once
CDR3 protein: CASSLFRGQGTEAFF; CDR3 DNA: TGTGCCAGCAGCTTATTCAGGGGACAAGGCACTGAAGCTTTCTTT; CDR3 length: 15; J gene: TRBJ1-1; D gene: .; V gene: TRBV7-9; clone size: .
CDR3 protein: CASSLTPGGVPEQFF; CDR3 DNA: TGTGCCAGCAGCTTAACACCGGGGGGGGTCCCGGAGCAGTTCTTC; CDR3 length: 15; J gene: TRBJ2-1; D gene: TRBD2; V gene: TRBV7-8; clone size: .
CDR3 protein: CASSGRVTSGGGITDTQYF; CDR3 DNA: TGTGCCAGCAGCGGCCGAGTGACTAGCGGGGGGGGGATAACAGATACGCAGTATTTT; CDR3 length: 19; J gene: TRBJ2-3; D gene: TRBD2; V gene: TRBV5-4; clone size: .
CDR3 protein: CASGTGRETQYF; CDR3 DNA: TGTGCTAGTGGGACAGGGAGAGAGACCCAGTACTTC; CDR3 length: 12; J gene: TRBJ2-5; D gene: TRBD1; V gene: TRBV12-5; clone size: .
CDR3 protein: CAISDSRGERNTGELFF; CDR3 DNA: TGTGCCATCAGTGACTCCCGCGGGGAAAGGAACACCGGGGAGCTGTTTTTT; CDR3 length: 17; J gene: TRBJ2-2; D gene: .; V gene: TRBV10-3; clone size: few
CDR3 protein: CASSQALGRGRAFF; CDR3 DNA: TGTGCCAGCAGCCAAGCTTTGGGGAGGGGGAGGGCTTTCTTT; CDR3 length: 14; J gene: TRBJ1-1; D gene: .; V gene: TRBV3-1/TRBV3-2; clone size: .
CDR3 protein: CASSTGTGGYGYTF; CDR3 DNA: TGTGCCAGCAGCACAGGGACAGGGGGCTATGGCTACACCTTC; CDR3 length: 14; J gene: TRBJ1-2; D gene: TRBD1; V gene: TRBV7-9; clone size: .
CDR3 protein: CASSLPDRREQYF; CDR3 DNA: TGCGCCAGCAGCTTACCCGACAGGAGAGAGCAGTACTTC; CDR3 length: 13; J gene: TRBJ2-7; D gene: .; V gene: TRBV5-1; clone size: .